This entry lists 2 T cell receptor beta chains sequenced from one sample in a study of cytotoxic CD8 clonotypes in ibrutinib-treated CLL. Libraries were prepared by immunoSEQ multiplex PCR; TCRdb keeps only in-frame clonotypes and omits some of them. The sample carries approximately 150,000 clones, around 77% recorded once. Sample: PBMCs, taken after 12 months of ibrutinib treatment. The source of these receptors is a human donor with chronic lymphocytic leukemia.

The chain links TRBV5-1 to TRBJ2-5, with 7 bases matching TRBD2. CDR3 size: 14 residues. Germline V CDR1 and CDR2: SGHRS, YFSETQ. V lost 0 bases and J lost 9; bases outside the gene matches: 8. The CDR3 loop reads CASSLGGSREAQYF. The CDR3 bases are TGCGCCAGCAGCTTGGGGGGTAGTCGGGAGGCCCAGTACTTC.

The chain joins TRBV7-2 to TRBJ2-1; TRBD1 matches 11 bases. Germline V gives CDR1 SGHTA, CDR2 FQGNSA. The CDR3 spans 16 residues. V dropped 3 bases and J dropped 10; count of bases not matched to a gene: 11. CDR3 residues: CASSLEGGQGAREQFF. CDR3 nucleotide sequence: TGTGCCAGCAGCTTGGAAGGAGGACAGGGGGCGCGAGAGCAGTTCTTC.